This T cell receptor beta chain was obtained from a study of OX40 agonist ivuxolimab in advanced cancers. Describing the broader study: Ivuxolimab was a fully human IgG2 agonistic monoclonal antibody targeting the costimulatory receptor OX40 (CD134). The purpose of peripheral TCRbeta sequencing was to test whether ivuxolimab changed TCR sequence diversity and led to clonal T-cell expansion. Of the approximately 54 dose-escalation patients, hepatocellular carcinoma was present in around 20, melanoma in some 15, renal cell carcinoma in 9 and head and neck cancer in 9. Intravenous ivuxolimab was administered to patients every 2 weeks at six dose levels: 0.01, 0.1, 0.3, 1.5, 3 and 10 mg/kg. Partial responses occurred in three dose-escalation patients: two with cutaneous melanoma and one with hepatocellular carcinoma. In the dose-escalation cohort, approximately 82% of patients were male, and the mean age was approximately 60 years, with a range of roughly 20 to 80. The paper covers the monotherapy dose-escalation part of the phase I ivuxolimab trial, which included N ≈ 52 patients. Patients were allowed to have had prior anti-PD-1, anti-PD-L1 or anti-CTLA-4 therapy, and approximately 37% of the dose-escalation patients had been treated with checkpoint inhibitors. Results the study describes overall, beyond this receptor: In the 0.1-3.0 mg/kg groups, partial responders had among the lowest normalized peripheral clonal expansion, particularly in CD8+ T cells. Low levels of normalized T-cell clonal expansion were also shown by some nonresponding patients. After ivuxolimab, CD8+ T cells had more expanded clones than CD4+ T cells on average. At doses from 0.1 to 3.0 mg/kg, clonal expansion was seen in both CD4+ and CD8+ blood T cells between baseline and week 6. The antigen specificity of the peripheral T cells that underwent clonal expansion was not determined.

About this clone itself: Which antigen it targets is not known. No much larger clone is present one base from it, and per-base qualities are unavailable.

Patients with a history of autoimmune disease or receiving systemic immunosuppression were excluded from the trial. Peripheral blood for TCR sequencing was drawn from every dose cohort at baseline, at cycle 4 day 1 and at cycle 7 day 1. The samples were drawn from a first-in-human, open-label, multicenter phase I dose-escalation trial of ivuxolimab. Adults with locally advanced or metastatic melanoma, renal cell, hepatocellular, or head and neck squamous cell carcinoma were enrolled in the trial. Before TCR sequencing, CD4+ T cells and CD8+ T cells from peripheral blood were sorted into separate populations. For sequencing of the TCRbeta CDR3 region, genomic DNA was extracted from the sorted cells. The immunoSEQ Assay was used to sequence the TCRbeta CDR3 regions. TCRdb provides this immuneACCESS table in a form limited to in-frame rearrangements. Some clones are lacking; in checked studies, under half of them reflect an unresolved V gene, and why the rest are absent is not known. Present in this sample are around 92,000 clones, roughly 95% of which were seen just once. Roughly 0.17% of the sample rests with the top ten.

Sequenced material: CD4+ or CD8+ T cells sorted from blood, taken in a trial of the OX40 agonist ivuxolimab. This TCR was sampled from an adult with an advanced solid tumor such as melanoma, head and neck, liver or kidney cancer.

The nucleotide sequence is TGTGCCAGCAGTGAATCGGTTGTTAGCAATCAGCCCCAGCATTTT. Its protein product is CASSESVVSNQPQHF. Rearrangement joined TRBV6-1 to TRBJ1-5, with no reliable assignment of the D segment. Trimming removed 2 bases from V and 0 bases from J, leaving 8 bases between the germline ends. Spanning cysteine to phenylalanine, the CDR3 consists of 15 amino acids. Just the 45-base CDR3 DNA is kept, in frame starting at base 1. From the germline V gene, CDR1 is MNHNS and CDR2 is SASEGT.